This T cell receptor beta chain appears in the sequencing data of a study of somatic mutations in cytotoxic T cells in rheumatoid arthritis. Study results and caveats: No antigen targets were known for the expanded CD8+ clones.

Separation of CD4+ and CD8+ cells was performed by positive magnetic bead selection, and purity was verified by flow cytometry. Authors' methods: Matches were rare between published virus-specific TCRB sequences and patient CD8+ clones exceeding 1%. The repertoire was sequenced with immunoSEQ multiplex PCR; TCRdb's copy has only in-frame clones and lacks some. V, J and clone size were drawn from that table, and D and trimming were deduced from the DNA. The data show thousands of clones, 75% to 80% seen once. On this clone itself: The antigen remains undetermined.

Sequencing used CD8+ T cells sorted from blood, obtained at a follow-up visit. The receptor was isolated from a man between 35 and 55 years old with rheumatoid arthritis.

The CDR3 spells CAWSGGAGANVLTF. The CDR3 nucleotides read TGTGCCTGGAGTGGTGGCGCTGGGGCCAACGTCCTGACTTTC. The chain has TRBV30 and TRBJ2-6, with no clear D. V lost 1 base and J lost 2, with 6 bases in between. Germline V CDR1 and CDR2: GTSNPN, SVGIG (reference sequence). The CDR3 is made up of 14 amino acids. The entire variable domain, with the rest obtained from reference TRBV30 and TRBJ2-6, is as follows: SQTIHQWPATLVQPVGSPLSLECTVEGTSNPNLYWYRQAAGRGLQLLFYSVGIGQISSEVPQNLSASRPQDRQFILSSKKLLLSDSGFYLCAWSGGAGANVLTFGAGSRLTVL.